This T cell receptor beta chain was obtained from a study of CD8 T cells in ankylosing spondylitis. Note on this clonotype: What it recognizes is unknown.

Study-wide findings and caveats: Several of the motif variants were reported before in synovial fluid and blood from reactive arthritis.

CDR3 length: 13 residues. V was clipped by 6 bases and J by 7 bases; unmatched bases: 6. Per germline, CDR1 DFQATT and CDR2 SNEGSKA (reference sequence). In TCRdb, the 5' RACE reads were re-called with MiXCR into one record per CDR3 protein. The table has some 250,000 distinct CDR3 sequences, 20% to 30% seen once. Sequenced: blood, either unsorted or a sorted T cell fraction (not recorded which). The source is a male donor with ankylosing spondylitis or in good health (not recorded which). The chain has TRBV20-1 and TRBJ2-1, with 10 bases fitting TRBD2. CDR3 coding DNA: TGCAGTGCGCAACTAGCGGGGACAAATGAGCAGTTCTTC. Its translation is CSAQLAGTNEQFF.